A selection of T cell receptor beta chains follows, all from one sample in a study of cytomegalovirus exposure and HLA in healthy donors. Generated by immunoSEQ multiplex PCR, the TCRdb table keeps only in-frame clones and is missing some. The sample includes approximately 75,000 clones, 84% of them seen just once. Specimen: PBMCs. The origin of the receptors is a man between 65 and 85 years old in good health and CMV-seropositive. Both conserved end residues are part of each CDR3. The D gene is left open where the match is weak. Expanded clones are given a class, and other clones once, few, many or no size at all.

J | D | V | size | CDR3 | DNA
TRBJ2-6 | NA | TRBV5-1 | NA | CASSLSRSGANVLTF | TGCGCCAGCAGCCTGTCTCGCTCTGGGGCCAACGTCCTGACTTTC
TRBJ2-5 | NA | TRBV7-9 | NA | CASSSGAGPQETQYF | TGTGCCAGCAGCTCCGGCGCGGGACCGCAAGAGACCCAGTACTTC
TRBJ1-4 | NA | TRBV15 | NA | CATSSSRGNGEKLFF | TGTGCCACCAGTAGCTCAAGGGGCAATGGGGAAAAACTGTTTTTT
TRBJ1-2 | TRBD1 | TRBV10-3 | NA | CAINRGPNYGYTF | TGTGCCATCAACAGGGGGCCGAACTATGGCTACACCTTC
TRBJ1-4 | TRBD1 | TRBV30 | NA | CAWSRLRGWGQGATNEKLFF | TGTGCCTGGAGTCGCCTTAGGGGATGGGGACAGGGCGCAACTAATGAAAAACTGTTTTTT
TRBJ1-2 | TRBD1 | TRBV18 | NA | CASSPGTGSNYGYTF | TGTGCCAGCTCACCCGGGACAGGGTCTAACTATGGCTACACCTTC
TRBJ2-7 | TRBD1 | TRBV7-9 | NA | CASSPGTGSNEQYF | TGTGCCAGCAGCCCCGGGACAGGGTCGAACGAGCAGTACTTC
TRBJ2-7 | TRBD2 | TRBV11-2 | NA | CASSLAGGGSYEQYF | TGTGCCAGCAGCTTAGCGGGGGGAGGCTCCTACGAGCAGTACTTC
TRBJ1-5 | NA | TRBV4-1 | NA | CASSQAVASTQPQHF | TGCGCCAGCAGCCAAGCAGTAGCCAGTACACAGCCCCAGCATTTT
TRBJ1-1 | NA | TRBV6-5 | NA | CASSSGEMNTEAFF | TGTGCCAGCAGTTCCGGGGAAATGAACACTGAAGCTTTCTTT
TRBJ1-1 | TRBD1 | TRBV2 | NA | CASSPGQGTEAFF | TGTGCCAGCAGCCCGGGACAGGGGACTGAAGCTTTCTTT
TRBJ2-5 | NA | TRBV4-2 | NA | CASSQVSRPGETQYF | TGTGCCAGCAGCCAAGTATCGCGCCCGGGAGAGACCCAGTACTTC
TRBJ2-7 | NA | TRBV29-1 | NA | CSVRLVASYEQYF | TGCAGCGTGAGATTAGTTGCCTCCTACGAGCAGTACTTC
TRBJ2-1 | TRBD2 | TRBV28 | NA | CASSTLAGYNEQFF | TGTGCCAGCAGTACACTAGCGGGGTACAATGAGCAGTTCTTC
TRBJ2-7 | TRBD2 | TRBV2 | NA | CASSELAVEQYF | TGTGCCAGCAGTGAACTAGCGGTCGAGCAGTACTTC
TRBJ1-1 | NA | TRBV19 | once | CATAPTFSPEAFF | TGTGCCACCGCCCCGACTTTTAGCCCTGAAGCTTTCTTT
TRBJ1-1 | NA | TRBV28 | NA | CASSNRQGYAFF | TGTGCCAGCAGCAATCGCCAGGGTTACGCTTTCTTT
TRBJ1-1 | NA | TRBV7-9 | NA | CASSLDSGRTEAFF | TGTGCCAGCAGCTTGGACAGCGGGAGAACTGAAGCTTTCTTT
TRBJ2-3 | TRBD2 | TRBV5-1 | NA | CASSDPARWASGPLDTQYF | TGCGCCAGCAGCGACCCCGCCCGATGGGCTAGCGGTCCGTTAGATACGCAGTATTTT
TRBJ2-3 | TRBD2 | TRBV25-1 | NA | CASSRGGQDTQYF | TGTGCCAGCAGTCGGGGGGGGCAGGATACGCAGTATTTT
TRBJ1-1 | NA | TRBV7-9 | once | CASSLDELRRSAFF | TGTGCCAGCAGCTTAGATGAACTGAGGAGGAGCGCTTTCTTT
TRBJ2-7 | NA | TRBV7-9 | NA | CASSLQGTYEQYF | TGTGCCAGCAGCCTACAGGGAACCTACGAGCAGTACTTC
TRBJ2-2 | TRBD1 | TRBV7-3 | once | CASSSLQGATGELFF | TGTGCCAGCAGCTCCCTGCAGGGGGCCACCGGGGAGCTGTTTTTT
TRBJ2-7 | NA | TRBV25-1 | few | CASSDRLYEQYF | TGTGCCAGCAGTGACAGGTTATACGAGCAGTACTTC
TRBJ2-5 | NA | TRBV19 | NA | CATQGGRASETQYF | TGTGCCACCCAGGGTGGGCGAGCCTCCGAGACCCAGTACTTC
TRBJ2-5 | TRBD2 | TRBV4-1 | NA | CASSQDRASAGEETQYF | TGCGCCAGCAGCCAAGATAGGGCATCGGCGGGGGAAGAGACCCAGTACTTC
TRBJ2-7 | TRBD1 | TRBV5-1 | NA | CASSAGTEGEQYF | TGCGCCAGCAGCGCCGGGACAGAAGGAGAGCAGTACTTC
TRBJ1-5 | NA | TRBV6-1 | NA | CASSDHRVSNQPQHF | TGTGCCAGCAGTGACCACAGGGTTAGCAATCAGCCCCAGCATTTT
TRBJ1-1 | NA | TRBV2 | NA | CASSAGGLTEAFF | TGTGCCAGCAGCGCCGGGGGGCTGACTGAAGCTTTCTTT
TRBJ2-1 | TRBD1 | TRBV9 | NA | CASSVGDRVAGEQFF | TGTGCCAGCAGCGTAGGGGACAGGGTCGCTGGGGAGCAGTTCTTC
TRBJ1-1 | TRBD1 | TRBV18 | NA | CASSPTGEAEAFF | TGTGCCAGCTCACCTACAGGGGAGGCTGAAGCTTTCTTT
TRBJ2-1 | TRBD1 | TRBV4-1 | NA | CASSQGQGSKNEQFF | TGCGCCAGCAGCCAGGGACAGGGGTCGAAAAATGAGCAGTTCTTC
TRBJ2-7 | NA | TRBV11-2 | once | CATFVGGGPLEQYF | TGTGCAACTTTTGTGGGGGGGGGCCCCCTCGAGCAGTACTTC
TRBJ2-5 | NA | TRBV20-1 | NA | CSTGHQETQYF | TGCAGTACAGGGCACCAAGAGACCCAGTACTTC
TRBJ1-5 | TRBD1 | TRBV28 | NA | CASNTGGSQPQHF | TGTGCCAGCAATACAGGGGGCAGTCAGCCCCAGCATTTT
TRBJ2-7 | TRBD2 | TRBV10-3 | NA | CAISEGAGGTYEQYF | TGTGCCATCAGTGAGGGAGCGGGAGGGACCTACGAGCAGTACTTC
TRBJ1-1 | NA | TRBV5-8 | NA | CASSLWGGRTNTEAFF | TGTGCCAGCAGCTTGTGGGGGGGGCGAACGAACACTGAAGCTTTCTTT